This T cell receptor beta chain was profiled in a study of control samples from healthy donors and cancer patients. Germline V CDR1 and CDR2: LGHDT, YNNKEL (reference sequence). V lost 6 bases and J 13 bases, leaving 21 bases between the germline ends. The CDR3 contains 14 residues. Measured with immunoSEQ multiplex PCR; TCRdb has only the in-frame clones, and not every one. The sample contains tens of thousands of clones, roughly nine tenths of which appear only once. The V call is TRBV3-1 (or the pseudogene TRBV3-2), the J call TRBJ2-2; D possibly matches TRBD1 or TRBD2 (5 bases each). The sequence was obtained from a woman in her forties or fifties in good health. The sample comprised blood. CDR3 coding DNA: TGTGCCAGCAGATCGTTCCGGGGCCGCGAGGGGCTGTTTTTT. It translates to CASRSFRGREGLFF.